The clone carrying this TCR beta chain was recorded a few times. What it binds is not known. This sample was included in a study of early T cells in non-severe SARS-CoV-2 infection. Study observations and caveats: The study's VDJdb matching favored anti-spike CD8 responses and missed private and CD4 specificities.

The germline gives CDR1 MNHEY, CDR2 SVGAGI. This CDR3 spans 15 amino acids. The V end was cut by 7 bases, the J end by 1 base, with 14 bases between. Using its own MiXCR run on the 5' RACE reads, TCRdb lists one record per CDR3 protein. Seen here are more than 50,000 distinct CDR3 sequences, around 5.2% observed once, and the top ten hold 6.8%. The sample taken for sequencing was whole blood. The clonotype was recovered from an adult who was a healthcare worker with PCR-confirmed SARS-CoV-2 infection or an uninfected control (not recorded which). The chain uses TRBV6-5 and TRBJ2-4; D is perhaps TRBD2 (5 bases). In DNA form, the CDR3 reads TGTGCCAGCACCGCGGAGCGCGGGGCCAAAAACATTCAGTACTTC. It translates to CASTAERGAKNIQYF.